The clone carrying this T cell receptor (beta chain) was detected only once. Its antigen is unidentified. The record originates from a study of T cell responses to AZD1222 COVID-19 vaccine. Turning to the study itself: Pooled together were second doses at about 4 or about 12 weeks. Study-wide results and caveats: Spike regions recognized by vaccine-associated CD4 TCRs spanned the protein, led by 160-218 and 743-854. Females outnumbered males among donors, who were mostly white British; clonal diversity was possibly underestimated. Reports indicate that nearly half of spike-specific TCRs are directed at unmutated variant regions.

The data were produced by immunoSEQ multiplex PCR, yet TCRdb's version contains in-frame clones alone and is incomplete. The data contain 100,000 to 120,000 clones, roughly 85% of them singletons. This CDR3 spans 17 amino acids. Germline assignment: CDR1 SGHTA and CDR2 FQGNSA. With 3 bases clipped from V and 4 bases from J, the junction kept 10 bases outside the gene matches. The sequence came from an adult in good health. Sequencing was performed on peripheral blood, taken on day 0 of AZD1222 vaccination. The V gene is TRBV7-2, the J gene TRBJ2-1; 9 bases match TRBD2. The CDR3 loop is CASSFAGGGLPYNEQFF. For the CDR3, the DNA is TGTGCCAGCAGCTTCGCGGGGGGGGGACTACCGTACAATGAGCAGTTCTTC.